A selection of T cell receptor beta chains follows, all from one sample in a study of chemoradiotherapy in HPV16-positive cancers. Assay: immunoSEQ multiplex PCR; the TCRdb copy retains only in-frame clones and omits some. Of about 12,000 clones listed, more than 70% are singletons. Sampling was done from a patient who underwent chemoradiotherapy. The receptors stem from a human donor with HPV-associated anogenital cancer. Both conserved end residues are part of each CDR3. The order of the fields is J gene, CDR3 length, V gene, clone size, D gene, CDR3 DNA, CDR3 protein. D genes are given only for firm matches. Clone size is given for some rows only: seen once, a few or many times, or a class if the clone is expanded.

J gene: TRBJ1-1; CDR3 length: 13; V gene: TRBV29-1; clone size: few; D gene: -; CDR3 DNA: TGCAGCGTTGCCACCAGTCGTAACACTGAAGCTTTCTTT; CDR3 protein: CSVATSRNTEAFF
J gene: TRBJ2-5; CDR3 length: 14; V gene: TRBV7-7; clone size: -; D gene: -; CDR3 DNA: TGTGCTAGCAGCACAGACCTGGGGGGAGAGACCCAGTACTTC; CDR3 protein: CASSTDLGGETQYF
J gene: TRBJ2-5; CDR3 length: 16; V gene: TRBV6-5; clone size: -; D gene: TRBD2; CDR3 DNA: TGTGCCAGCAGTTACTCCCGGGGGGGCTTCCAAGAGACCCAGTACTTC; CDR3 protein: CASSYSRGGFQETQYF
J gene: TRBJ1-2; CDR3 length: 14; V gene: TRBV25-1; clone size: -; D gene: TRBD1; CDR3 DNA: TGTGCCAGCAGTGATCCAGGGGGCTGGTATGGCTACACCTTC; CDR3 protein: CASSDPGGWYGYTF
J gene: TRBJ1-1; CDR3 length: 14; V gene: TRBV7-2; clone size: -; D gene: -; CDR3 DNA: TGTGCCAGCAGCGAGGACACTATGAACACTGAAGCTTTCTTT; CDR3 protein: CASSEDTMNTEAFF
J gene: TRBJ2-7; CDR3 length: 13; V gene: TRBV27; clone size: few; D gene: -; CDR3 DNA: TGTGCCAGCAGTTATATGGGCGGCTACGAGCAGTACTTC; CDR3 protein: CASSYMGGYEQYF
J gene: TRBJ1-4; CDR3 length: 13; V gene: TRBV5-1; clone size: -; D gene: -; CDR3 DNA: TGCGCCAGCAGAAACCCGGGGGATGAAAAACTGTTTTTT; CDR3 protein: CASRNPGDEKLFF
J gene: TRBJ2-1; CDR3 length: 16; V gene: TRBV5-6; clone size: -; D gene: TRBD1; CDR3 DNA: TGTGCCAGCAGGCTGGGACAGGGCCTCTCCTACAATGAGCAGTTCTTC; CDR3 protein: CASRLGQGLSYNEQFF
J gene: TRBJ1-5; CDR3 length: 17; V gene: TRBV6-1; clone size: -; D gene: TRBD1; CDR3 DNA: TGTGCCAGCAGTGAAGCTAGTCCGGGACAGGTACATCAGCCCCAGCATTTT; CDR3 protein: CASSEASPGQVHQPQHF
J gene: TRBJ1-1; CDR3 length: 14; V gene: TRBV7-9; clone size: -; D gene: TRBD1; CDR3 DNA: TGTGCCAGCAGCCCCTGGGACAGTAACACTGAAGCTTTCTTT; CDR3 protein: CASSPWDSNTEAFF
J gene: TRBJ1-5; CDR3 length: 16; V gene: TRBV28; clone size: -; D gene: -; CDR3 DNA: TGTGCCAGCAGCCTATTGTACGGGGGAGGCAATCAGCCCCAGCATTTT; CDR3 protein: CASSLLYGGGNQPQHF
J gene: TRBJ1-5; CDR3 length: 15; V gene: TRBV19; clone size: few; D gene: -; CDR3 DNA: TGTGCCAGTAGTATCAAGGGGTTCAGCAATCAGCCCCAGCATTTT; CDR3 protein: CASSIKGFSNQPQHF
J gene: TRBJ1-4; CDR3 length: 14; V gene: TRBV5-1; clone size: -; D gene: -; CDR3 DNA: TGCGCCAGCAGCCGGACAGCAACTAATGAAAAACTGTTTTTT; CDR3 protein: CASSRTATNEKLFF
J gene: TRBJ2-1; CDR3 length: 15; V gene: TRBV7-8; clone size: once; D gene: -; CDR3 DNA: TGTGCCAGCAGCTTAGCGGGGGGGGGCCTCAATGAGCAGTTCTTC; CDR3 protein: CASSLAGGGLNEQFF
J gene: TRBJ1-1; CDR3 length: 15; V gene: TRBV4-3; clone size: -; D gene: -; CDR3 DNA: TGCGCCAGCAGCCAAGATAGGGGGGCGAATACTGAAGCTTTCTTT; CDR3 protein: CASSQDRGANTEAFF
J gene: TRBJ2-1; CDR3 length: 17; V gene: TRBV7-3; clone size: -; D gene: TRBD2; CDR3 DNA: TGTGCCAGCAGCTTAAAACCCCTAGCGGGGGGGTACAATGAGCAGTTCTTC; CDR3 protein: CASSLKPLAGGYNEQFF
J gene: TRBJ1-2; CDR3 length: 15; V gene: TRBV11-2; clone size: -; D gene: -; CDR3 DNA: TGTGCCAGCAGCTTAGATCTGATTGGACAGTATGGCTACACCTTC; CDR3 protein: CASSLDLIGQYGYTF
J gene: TRBJ2-7; CDR3 length: 21; V gene: TRBV28; clone size: once; D gene: TRBD2; CDR3 DNA: TGTGCCAGCAGTTTTCCAGACTCCGGGACTAGCGGGGGGGCCGGGGGTTACGAGCAGTACTTC; CDR3 protein: CASSFPDSGTSGGAGGYEQYF
J gene: TRBJ2-5; CDR3 length: 14; V gene: TRBV7-2; clone size: -; D gene: -; CDR3 DNA: TGTGCCAGCAGCTTAGGGGCAGAGGAAGAGACCCAGTACTTC; CDR3 protein: CASSLGAEEETQYF
J gene: TRBJ1-5; CDR3 length: 13; V gene: TRBV28; clone size: -; D gene: -; CDR3 DNA: TGTGCCAGCCAGTACAGGGGCAATCAGCCCCAGCATTTT; CDR3 protein: CASQYRGNQPQHF
J gene: TRBJ1-5; CDR3 length: 13; V gene: TRBV7-5; clone size: -; D gene: -; CDR3 DNA: TGTGCCAGCAGCCGCGCCGCGGGTCAGCCCCAGCATTTT; CDR3 protein: CASSRAAGQPQHF
J gene: TRBJ2-1; CDR3 length: 13; V gene: TRBV2; clone size: -; D gene: TRBD1; CDR3 DNA: TGTGCCAGCAGTTACGTAGGACAGGGTGGGCAGTTCTTC; CDR3 protein: CASSYVGQGGQFF
J gene: TRBJ2-7; CDR3 length: 14; V gene: TRBV7-9; clone size: few; D gene: -; CDR3 DNA: TGTGCCAGCAGCTCACGACTGAGGACCTACGAGCAGTACTTC; CDR3 protein: CASSSRLRTYEQYF
J gene: TRBJ2-7; CDR3 length: 15; V gene: TRBV5-8; clone size: -; D gene: TRBD1; CDR3 DNA: TGTGCCAGCAGACCTCGGGACAGGCTCTTCTACGAGCAGTACTTC; CDR3 protein: CASRPRDRLFYEQYF
J gene: TRBJ2-2; CDR3 length: 14; V gene: TRBV11-3; clone size: -; D gene: -; CDR3 DNA: TGTGCCAGCAGCCTCGAACGGTTCACCGGGGAGCTGTTTTTT; CDR3 protein: CASSLERFTGELFF
J gene: TRBJ2-3; CDR3 length: 15; V gene: TRBV27; clone size: -; D gene: -; CDR3 DNA: TGTGCCAGCAGTTTATTGTGGGGGAACACAGATACGCAGTATTTT; CDR3 protein: CASSLLWGNTDTQYF
J gene: TRBJ2-5; CDR3 length: 15; V gene: TRBV7-2; clone size: -; D gene: TRBD2; CDR3 DNA: TGTGCCAGCAGCCAGACTAGCGGGGGGGTCGAGACCCAGTACTTC; CDR3 protein: CASSQTSGGVETQYF
J gene: TRBJ2-7; CDR3 length: 15; V gene: TRBV5-5; clone size: -; D gene: -; CDR3 DNA: TGTGCCAGCAGCTTGGAAGGGGCTGAGTTCTACGAGCAGTACTTC; CDR3 protein: CASSLEGAEFYEQYF
J gene: TRBJ1-2; CDR3 length: 15; V gene: TRBV12-5; clone size: -; D gene: TRBD1; CDR3 DNA: TGTGCTAGTGGTTTGCAAGGAGGACAGGGATATGGCTACACCTTC; CDR3 protein: CASGLQGGQGYGYTF
J gene: TRBJ2-1; CDR3 length: 15; V gene: TRBV14; clone size: -; D gene: -; CDR3 DNA: TGTGCCAGCAGCCAACCCTTGGTGAGGGGCAATGAGCAGTTCTTC; CDR3 protein: CASSQPLVRGNEQFF